This T cell receptor (beta chain) was obtained from a study of T cell responses to AZD1222 COVID-19 vaccine listed by TCRdb under 2021. A note on the overall study: AZD1222 recipients given second doses at about 4 weeks or at about 12 weeks were pooled, since spike-specific TCR depth and breadth were not found to differ between the two schedules. A total of approximately 240 trial participants underwent TCR sequencing, of whom 207 had received two doses of AZD1222 and around 25 had received two doses of the MenACWY control vaccine. Trial participants were enrolled into age subgroups of 18-55, 56-69 and 70-plus years, which contained about 160, 30 and 59 TCR-sequenced participants, respectively. Study-level results and caveats: The 56-69-year group was small, and its depth increase did not reach significance, likely because of low power. Nearly half of unique spike-specific TCRs reportedly recognized epitopes outside regions mutated in the B.1.351 and B.1.1.7 variants. Conclusions about previously exposed vaccinees were limited because only a handful of AZD1222 recipients were SARS-CoV-2 seropositive at baseline. Participants were mostly white British and included more females than males, and it was suggested by the authors that clonal diversity may have been underestimated. The whole spike protein was spanned by vaccine-associated CD4 TCRs, and dominant responses were seen in regions 160-218 and 743-854. Because no samples from the day 14 peak response were available, repertoires could be characterized only after the peak T cell response. A significant rise in spike-specific TCR breadth and depth was observed after two AZD1222 doses relative to day 0 and relative to MenACWY recipients.

The CDR3 regions of human TCRbeta chains were analyzed by immunosequencing. The authors' analysis ran thus. Repertoire TCRs were matched against a reference library of SARS-CoV-2-specific TCRs generated with the MIRA antigen-specificity platform. Breadth was defined as the fraction of unique TCRs that were SARS-CoV-2-associated. Depth was defined as the fraction of total T cells that were SARS-CoV-2-associated. Using the MIRA data, each spike-specific TCR was assigned both to the spike region to which the TCR was reactive and to a CD4 or CD8 class. Log10-transformed breadth and depth values were compared by one-way ANOVA with Sidak's multiple comparisons tests. Held by TCRdb, this immuneACCESS table contains in-frame sequences only and omits some clones. Under half of the omission traces to an unresolved V gene where checked; the cause of the rest is unknown. For V, J and clone size, that table is used; D and trimming come from the DNA. This sample has tens of thousands of clones in its table, and roughly 88% of those were observed once. The ten most abundant clones make up about an eighth of the sample.

Worth noting for this clone: No antigen is known for it. Base qualities are missing; no much larger clone stands one base away.

This specimen's time point label, interpreted: baseline before first vaccination. The vaccinee samples were drawn from two UK trials, COV001 and COV002, one of which was a single-blind randomized controlled phase 2/3 trial testing AZD1222 (ChAdOx1 nCoV-19) in healthy adults. For TCRbeta chain sequencing, PBMC samples were collected from trial participants at day 0 and at day 28 after the second dose. The germline V gene provides CDR1 SNHLY and CDR2 FYNNEI. V loses 6 bases, J loses 1 base, and the germline ends lie 9 bases apart. The CDR3, cysteine through phenylalanine, is 13 amino acids long. CDR3 DNA is the only sequence kept; it has 39 bases, read in frame from the first base.

The sequenced sample was peripheral blood, obtained on day 0 of AZD1222 vaccination. Rearrangement joined TRBV2 to TRBJ1-1, with no reliable assignment of the D segment. The receptor was derived from an adult in good health. The CDR3 has the sequence CASRWVSNTEAFF. The nucleotide sequence is TGTGCCAGCAGATGGGTCTCGAACACTGAAGCTTTCTTT.